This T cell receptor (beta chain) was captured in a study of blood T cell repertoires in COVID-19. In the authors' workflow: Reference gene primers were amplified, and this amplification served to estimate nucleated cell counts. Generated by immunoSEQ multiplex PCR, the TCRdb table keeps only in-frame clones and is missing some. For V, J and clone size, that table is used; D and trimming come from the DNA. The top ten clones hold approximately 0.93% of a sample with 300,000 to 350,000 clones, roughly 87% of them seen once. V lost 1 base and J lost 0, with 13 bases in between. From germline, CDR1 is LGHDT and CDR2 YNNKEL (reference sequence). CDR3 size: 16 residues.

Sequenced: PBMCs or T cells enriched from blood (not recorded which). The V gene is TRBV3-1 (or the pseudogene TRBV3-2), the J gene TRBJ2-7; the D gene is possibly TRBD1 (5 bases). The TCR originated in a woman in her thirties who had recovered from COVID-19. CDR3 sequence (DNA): TGTGCCAGCAGCCAAGTTGCAACAGGCTTCTCCTACGAGCAGTACTTC. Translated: CASSQVATGFSYEQYF.